Described below is a single TCR beta chain sequence and its context. Its specificity is unknown. Profiling relied on immunoSEQ multiplex PCR, and the TCRdb table lists in-frame clones only, not all of them. The sample lists tens of thousands of clones; 74% were seen once. The data were obtained in a study of vaccination effects on CD4 cells after COVID-19. Sequencing in the ViraFEST assay came after antigen-specific CD4+ T cells had been expanded with viral peptide pools, which were used to stimulate PBMC. When more than 9 days of culture had elapsed, CD4+ T cells were isolated. The cohort was immunized with two doses of either the BNT162b2 or mRNA-1273 vaccine. J lost 1 base, V lost 3 bases, and 6 bases had no gene match. This CDR3 is built from 15 residues. Germline V gene data show CDR1 as SGDLS and CDR2 as YYNGEE.

Sequencing was performed on CD4+ T cells from PBMCs cultured with HCoV-229E spike peptides, taken after COVID-19 vaccination. The chain joins TRBV9 to TRBJ1-1, with 7 nucleotides matching TRBD1. The origin of this receptor is a human donor who received a COVID-19 vaccine. CDR3 in amino acids: CASSARGDRNTEAFF. CDR3 DNA sequence: TGTGCCAGCAGCGCAAGAGGGGACAGGAACACTGAAGCTTTCTTT.